The 3 T cell receptor beta chains presented below share a single source sample, sequenced in a study of blood T cell repertoires in COVID-19. The assay was immunoSEQ multiplex PCR, and TCRdb's table has in-frame clones only and misses some. The sample holds about 140,000 clones, around 80% seen once. The sample was peripheral blood. The origin of the receptors is a woman older than 75 with active or convalescent COVID-19.

CDR3 nucleotide sequence: TGTGCCAGCAGTCCCTCGTACCGGAGCCCGCAGTATTTT. The encoded protein is CASSPSYRSPQYF. V and J are TRBV6-5 and TRBJ2-3; D call uncertain. Trimming shortened V by 5 bases and J by 10 bases, and 16 bases separated the two germline ends. Germline lookup yields CDR1 MNHEY and CDR2 SVGAGI. This CDR3 has 13 amino acids.

J is TRBJ1-2 and V is TRBV28; 9 bases match TRBD1. The CDR3 consists of 16 residues. The germline V gene encodes CDR1 MDHEN and CDR2 SYDVKM. The J segment lost 4 bases and the V segment lost 5 bases, leaving 11 bases of the junction unmatched. CDR3 in amino acids: CASSRTYRTGAYGYTF. The CDR3 DNA is TGTGCCAGCAGTCGAACTTACCGGACAGGGGCCTATGGCTACACCTTC.

V usage is TRBV15 and J usage is TRBJ1-2, with 11 bases fitting TRBD1. V lost 1 base and J lost 1; bases outside the gene matches: 2. This CDR3 contains 16 residues. The germline V gene has CDR1 LNHNV and CDR2 YYDKDF (reference sequence). The CDR3 bases are TGTGCCACCAGCAGAGGAGGGACAGGGGGTAACTATGGCTACACCTTC. This translates into CATSRGGTGGNYGYTF. Together with reference TRBV15 and TRBJ1-2, the CDR3 gives the full variable domain: DAMVIQNPRYQVTQFGKPVTLSCSQTLNHNVMYWYQQKSSQAPKLLFHYYDKDFNNEADTPDNFQSRRPNTSFCFLDIRSPGLGDTAMYLCATSRGGTGGNYGYTFGSGTRLTVV.